Only a few counts were recorded for the clone carrying this TCR beta chain. As yet, its antigen is unknown. The germline V gene has CDR1 KGHDR and CDR2 SFDVKD. With 7 bases clipped from V and 0 bases from J, the junction kept 4 bases outside the gene matches. CDR3 length: 16 amino acids. This sample is drawn from a study of T-cell memory formation after mild COVID-19. Findings of the study overall: Clones from the second wave (peaking day 37) had unconfirmed SARS-CoV-2 specificity.

One entry per CDR3 protein results from TCRdb running MiXCR on the 5' RACE reads. This sample has just over 400,000 distinct CDR3 sequences, with less than 25% found just once. What was sequenced was PBMCs or a T cell subset sorted from them (not recorded which). The chain combines TRBV24-1 with TRBJ2-2, with 10 bases lining up with TRBD2. The TCR originated in an adult woman who had mild COVID-19 (a few samples of this study predate the infection). Cell type and time point are not known. CDR3 coding DNA: TGTGCCACCAGAGAAGCGGGGGGGCCGAACACCGGGGAGCTGTTTTTT. It translates to CATREAGGPNTGELFF.